The present entry profiles one TCR beta chain with its context. The data belong to a study of shared clonotypes between healthy human individuals. The CDR3 spans 13 residues. J gave up 3 bases and V 4 bases, and 3 bases lay outside the gene matches. CDR1 is LNHDA, CDR2 SQIVND, per germline (reference sequence). TCRdb's table, derived via immunoSEQ multiplex PCR, lists solely in-frame clones and lacks some. The sample lists 1 million to 1.2 million clones, 60% to 85% occurring once. There were only Caucasian adults among the donors, and all lived in Nashville, Tennessee. Into CD45RA+ naive and CD45RA-negative memory subsets, the CD4+ cells were split.

The chain combines TRBV19 with TRBJ2-7; 7 bases line up with TRBD1. The sample consisted of memory CD4+ T cells from PBMCs. Stated subset: CD45RA-negative fraction. The origin of this receptor is a young man in good health. Some clones in this sample may be carry-over from other donors' samples. CDR3 coding DNA: TGTGCCAGTAGTAATCCAGGGGGCTACGAGCAGTACTTC. It yields the protein CASSNPGGYEQYF.